These T cell receptor beta chains were read from a single sample in a study of PD-1 blockade in classical Hodgkin lymphoma. The protocol was immunoSEQ multiplex PCR, while the TCRdb copy is restricted to in-frame clones and leaves out a portion. The table shows tens of thousands of clones, with 60% to 85% occurring only once. The source material was peripheral blood mononuclear cells (PBMCs), sampled at baseline. Receptors were obtained from a human donor with classical Hodgkin lymphoma. Each CDR3 is given with its conserved first and last residue. The order of the fields is V gene, clone size, D gene, J gene, CDR3 protein, CDR3 DNA. The D gene is left open where the match is weak. Clone size is stated in some rows and not others, as once, few, many or a class when expanded.

v_call: TRBV29-1
clone_size: -
d_call: -
j_call: TRBJ1-2
cdr3_aa: CSAFSDSLNYGYTF
cdr3_nt: TGCAGCGCCTTCTCGGACAGCCTTAACTATGGCTACACCTTC

v_call: TRBV12-5
clone_size: few
d_call: -
j_call: TRBJ1-2
cdr3_aa: CASGLVVTGGYTF
cdr3_nt: TGTGCTAGTGGTTTGGTAGTCACAGGAGGCTACACCTTC

v_call: TRBV10-3
clone_size: -
d_call: -
j_call: TRBJ2-2
cdr3_aa: CAISESREMDTGELFF
cdr3_nt: TGTGCCATCAGTGAGTCCAGGGAAATGGATACCGGGGAGCTGTTTTTT

v_call: TRBV11-2
clone_size: -
d_call: TRBD1
j_call: TRBJ1-5
cdr3_aa: CASSLGDRVNQPQHF
cdr3_nt: TGTGCCAGCAGCTTAGGGGACAGGGTCAATCAGCCCCAGCATTTT

v_call: TRBV27
clone_size: few
d_call: TRBD2
j_call: TRBJ2-1
cdr3_aa: CASSLLAGNNEQFF
cdr3_nt: TGTGCCAGCAGTTTATTAGCGGGGAACAATGAGCAGTTCTTC

v_call: TRBV28
clone_size: -
d_call: TRBD2
j_call: TRBJ2-7
cdr3_aa: CASRPIAGGVAEQYF
cdr3_nt: TGTGCCAGCAGACCGATAGCGGGAGGTGTTGCCGAGCAGTACTTC

v_call: TRBV5-1
clone_size: few
d_call: -
j_call: TRBJ2-3
cdr3_aa: CASSFSGLTDTQYF
cdr3_nt: TGCGCCAGCAGCTTCAGCGGCCTCACAGATACGCAGTATTTT

v_call: TRBV2
clone_size: -
d_call: TRBD1
j_call: TRBJ2-1
cdr3_aa: CASSVDRINEQFF
cdr3_nt: TGTGCCAGCAGTGTGGACAGGATCAATGAGCAGTTCTTC

v_call: TRBV11-3
clone_size: -
d_call: -
j_call: TRBJ2-5
cdr3_aa: CASSLGGGPQETQYF
cdr3_nt: TGTGCCAGCAGCTTAGGGGGGGGCCCCCAAGAGACCCAGTACTTC

v_call: TRBV7-9
clone_size: -
d_call: -
j_call: TRBJ1-1
cdr3_aa: CASSLASLQTVSTEAFF
cdr3_nt: TGTGCCAGCAGCTTAGCCTCCCTCCAGACAGTAAGCACTGAAGCTTTCTTT

v_call: TRBV28
clone_size: -
d_call: TRBD2
j_call: TRBJ2-4
cdr3_aa: CASTSGTSGVKNIQYF
cdr3_nt: TGTGCCAGCACCTCCGGGACTAGCGGGGTCAAAAACATTCAGTACTTC

v_call: TRBV5-6
clone_size: -
d_call: -
j_call: TRBJ1-3
cdr3_aa: CASSLGVQWAGNTIYF
cdr3_nt: TGTGCCAGCAGCTTGGGGGTGCAGTGGGCTGGAAACACCATATATTTT

v_call: TRBV6-1
clone_size: -
d_call: -
j_call: TRBJ2-5
cdr3_aa: CASSRAGRRETQYF
cdr3_nt: TGTGCCAGCTCCCGGGCAGGACGAAGAGAGACCCAGTACTTC

v_call: TRBV4-1
clone_size: -
d_call: -
j_call: TRBJ2-6
cdr3_aa: CASSQEASISGANVLTF
cdr3_nt: TGCGCCAGCAGCCAAGAAGCATCGATCTCTGGGGCCAACGTCCTGACTTTC

v_call: TRBV10-2
clone_size: -
d_call: TRBD2
j_call: TRBJ2-1
cdr3_aa: CASKGLAEPNYNEQFF
cdr3_nt: TGCGCCAGCAAGGGACTAGCGGAGCCAAACTACAATGAGCAGTTCTTC

v_call: TRBV15
clone_size: few
d_call: -
j_call: TRBJ2-7
cdr3_aa: CATSRDPVRHMGAPHEQYF
cdr3_nt: TGTGCCACCAGCAGAGATCCGGTCCGACATATGGGGGCGCCCCACGAGCAGTACTTC

v_call: TRBV18
clone_size: -
d_call: -
j_call: TRBJ2-7
cdr3_aa: CASSPLLGTAIYEQYF
cdr3_nt: TGTGCCAGCTCACCCCTCCTGGGGACGGCGATCTACGAGCAGTACTTC

v_call: TRBV23-1
clone_size: -
d_call: -
j_call: TRBJ2-1
cdr3_aa: CASSQSDRHSYNEQFF
cdr3_nt: TGCGCCAGCAGTCAATCAGACAGGCACTCCTACAATGAGCAGTTCTTC

v_call: TRBV7-2
clone_size: -
d_call: TRBD2
j_call: TRBJ2-1
cdr3_aa: CASSLAGLAGDNEQFF
cdr3_nt: TGTGCCAGCAGCTTAGCGGGGCTAGCGGGAGACAATGAGCAGTTCTTC

v_call: TRBV28
clone_size: -
d_call: TRBD1
j_call: TRBJ2-1
cdr3_aa: CASSLLGTGLYNEQFF
cdr3_nt: TGTGCCAGCAGTTTACTTGGGACAGGGCTCTACAATGAGCAGTTCTTC

v_call: TRBV6-5
clone_size: -
d_call: TRBD1
j_call: TRBJ2-3
cdr3_aa: CASSYSGQGADTQYF
cdr3_nt: TGTGCCAGCAGTTACTCGGGACAGGGCGCAGATACGCAGTATTTT

v_call: TRBV28
clone_size: -
d_call: -
j_call: TRBJ2-1
cdr3_aa: CASSWSGTAMEQFF
cdr3_nt: TGTGCCAGCAGTTGGAGCGGGACAGCCATGGAGCAGTTCTTC

v_call: TRBV28
clone_size: many
d_call: -
j_call: TRBJ1-2
cdr3_aa: CASSPSGRGYTF
cdr3_nt: TGTGCCAGCAGTCCCTCGGGGAGAGGCTACACCTTC

v_call: TRBV7-6
clone_size: -
d_call: -
j_call: TRBJ2-2
cdr3_aa: CASSPRRAEGELFF
cdr3_nt: TGTGCCAGCAGCCCCCGGAGAGCGGAGGGGGAGCTGTTTTTT

v_call: TRBV2
clone_size: -
d_call: -
j_call: TRBJ2-3
cdr3_aa: CASTVTQGLADTQYF
cdr3_nt: TGTGCCAGCACCGTAACCCAGGGACTGGCAGATACGCAGTATTTT

v_call: TRBV6-5
clone_size: once
d_call: -
j_call: TRBJ2-7
cdr3_aa: CASSPTGVQYF
cdr3_nt: TGTGCCAGCAGTCCGACCGGCGTGCAGTACTTC